This TCR beta chain was recovered during a study of cytomegalovirus exposure and HLA in healthy donors. Germline CDR1 is MNHNS and CDR2 is SASEGT. V was clipped by 5 bases and J by 3 bases, with 11 bases between them. The CDR3 runs 13 residues. 13 Jbeta primers and 60 Vbeta primers were used for the PCR. Clones were sequenced by immunoSEQ multiplex PCR, and TCRdb holds only the in-frame ones, with some missing. The profile covers some 140,000 clones, with around 80% appearing a single time and more than 0.9% taken by the ten largest. The sample was PBMCs. This clonotype was obtained from a male donor in good health and CMV-seropositive. The chain combines TRBV6-1 with TRBJ2-7, with D tentatively TRBD1 (5 bases). The CDR3 reads CASSTGYGYEQYF. The CDR3 coding sequence is TGTGCCAGCAGTACAGGATACGGCTACGAGCAGTACTTC.